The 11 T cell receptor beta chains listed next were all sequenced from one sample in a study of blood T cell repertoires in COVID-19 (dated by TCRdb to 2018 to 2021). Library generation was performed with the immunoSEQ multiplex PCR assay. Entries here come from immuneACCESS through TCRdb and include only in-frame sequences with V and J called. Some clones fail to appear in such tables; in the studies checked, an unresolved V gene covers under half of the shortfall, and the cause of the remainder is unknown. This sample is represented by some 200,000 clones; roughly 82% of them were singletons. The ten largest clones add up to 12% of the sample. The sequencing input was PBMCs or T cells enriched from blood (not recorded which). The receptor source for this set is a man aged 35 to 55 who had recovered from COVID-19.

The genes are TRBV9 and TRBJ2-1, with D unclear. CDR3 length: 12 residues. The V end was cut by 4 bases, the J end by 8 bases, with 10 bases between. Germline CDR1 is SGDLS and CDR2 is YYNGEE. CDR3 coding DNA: TGTGCCAGCAGCCCTCCTAGTTATGAGCAGTTCTTC. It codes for CASSPPSYEQFF.

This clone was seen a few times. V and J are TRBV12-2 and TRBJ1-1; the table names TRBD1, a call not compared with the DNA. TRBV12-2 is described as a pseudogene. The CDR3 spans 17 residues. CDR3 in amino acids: CASRTRPYRGRRTEAFF. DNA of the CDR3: TGTGCAAGTCGCACGAGACCCTACAGGGGGCGAAGAACTGAAGCTTTCTTT.

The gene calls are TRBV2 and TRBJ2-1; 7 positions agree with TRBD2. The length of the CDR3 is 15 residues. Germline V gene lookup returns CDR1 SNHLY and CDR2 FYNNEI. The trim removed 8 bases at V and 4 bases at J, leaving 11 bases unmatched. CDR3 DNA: TGTGCCAGCGGTGGCGGGAGTACGGGATACAATGAGCAGTTCTTC. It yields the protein CASGGGSTGYNEQFF.

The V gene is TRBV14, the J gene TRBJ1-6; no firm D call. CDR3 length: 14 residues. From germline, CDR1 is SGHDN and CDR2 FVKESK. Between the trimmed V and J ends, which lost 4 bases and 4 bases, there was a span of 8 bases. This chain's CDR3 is CASSPWTYNSPLHF. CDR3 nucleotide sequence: TGTGCCAGCAGCCCCTGGACTTATAATTCACCCCTCCACTTT.

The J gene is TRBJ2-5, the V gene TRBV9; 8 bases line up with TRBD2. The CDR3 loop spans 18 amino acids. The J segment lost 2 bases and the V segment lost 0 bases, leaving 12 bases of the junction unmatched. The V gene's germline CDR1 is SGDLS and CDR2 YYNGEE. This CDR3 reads CASSVGSGAIQNQETQYF. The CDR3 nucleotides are TGTGCCAGCAGCGTAGGTAGCGGGGCTATACAGAATCAAGAGACCCAGTACTTC. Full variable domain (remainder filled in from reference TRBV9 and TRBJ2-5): DSGVTQTPKHLITATGQRVTLRCSPRSGDLSVYWYQQSLDQGLQFLIQYYNGEERAKGNILERFSAQQFPDLHSELNLSSLELGDSALYFCASSVGSGAIQNQETQYFGPGTRLLVL.

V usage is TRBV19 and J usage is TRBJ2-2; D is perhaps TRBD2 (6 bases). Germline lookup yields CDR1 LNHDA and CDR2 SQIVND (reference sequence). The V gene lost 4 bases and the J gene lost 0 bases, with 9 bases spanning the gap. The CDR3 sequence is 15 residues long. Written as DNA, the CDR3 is TGTGCCAGTAGTAAGACTAGGACGAACACCGGGGAGCTGTTTTTT. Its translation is CASSKTRTNTGELFF.

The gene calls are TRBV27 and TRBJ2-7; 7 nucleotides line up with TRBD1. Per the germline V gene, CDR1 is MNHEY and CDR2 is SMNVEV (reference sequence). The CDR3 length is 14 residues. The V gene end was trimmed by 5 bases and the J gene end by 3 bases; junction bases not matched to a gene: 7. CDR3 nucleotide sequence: TGTGCCAGCAGTCTACGGACAGGAGTCTACGAGCAGTACTTC. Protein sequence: CASSLRTGVYEQYF.

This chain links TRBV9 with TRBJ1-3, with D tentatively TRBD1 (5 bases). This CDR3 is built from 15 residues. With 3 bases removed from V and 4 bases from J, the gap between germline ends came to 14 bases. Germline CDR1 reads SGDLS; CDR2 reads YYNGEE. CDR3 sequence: CASSGTQGSGNTIYF. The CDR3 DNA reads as TGTGCCAGCAGCGGTACTCAGGGCTCCGGAAACACCATATATTTT.

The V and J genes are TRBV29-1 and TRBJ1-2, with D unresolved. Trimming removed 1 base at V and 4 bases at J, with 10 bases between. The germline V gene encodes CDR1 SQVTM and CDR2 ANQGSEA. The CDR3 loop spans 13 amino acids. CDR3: CSVEAEAAYGYTF. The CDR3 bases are TGCAGCGTTGAAGCGGAGGCAGCCTATGGCTACACCTTC.

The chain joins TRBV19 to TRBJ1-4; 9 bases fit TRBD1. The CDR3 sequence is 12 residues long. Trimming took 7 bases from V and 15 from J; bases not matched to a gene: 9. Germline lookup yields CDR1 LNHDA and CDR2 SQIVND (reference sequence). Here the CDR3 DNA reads TGTGCCAGTACAGAGGGGGACAGGGCAATGTTTTTT. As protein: CASTEGDRAMFF. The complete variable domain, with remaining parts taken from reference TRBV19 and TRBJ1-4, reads DGGITQSPKYLFRKEGQNVTLSCEQNLNHDAMYWYRQDPGQGLRLIYYSQIVNDFQKGDIAEGYSVSREKKESFPLTVTSAQKNPTAFYLCASTEGDRAMFFGSGTQLSVL.

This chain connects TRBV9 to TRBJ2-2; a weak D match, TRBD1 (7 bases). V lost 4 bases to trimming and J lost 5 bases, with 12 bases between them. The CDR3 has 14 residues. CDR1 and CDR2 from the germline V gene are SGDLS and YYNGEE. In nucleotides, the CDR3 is TGTGCCAGCAGCTTTCAGGGGGGAACCGGGGAGCTGTTTTTT. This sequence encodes CASSFQGGTGELFF.